The 27 T cell receptor beta chains reported below all come from one sample, sequenced in a study of cytomegalovirus exposure and HLA in healthy donors. Produced via immunoSEQ multiplex PCR; TCRdb's table is partial and in-frame only. Of roughly 250,000 clones detected, around 85% appear once; the ten largest clones hold about 1.2%. The sequencing sample was made of PBMCs. The receptors here all came from a woman aged 25 to 39 in good health and CMV-seropositive.

With regard to this clone: Relative to the germline gene, one junction end is altered; a read error may explain this. The chain links TRBV30 to TRBJ2-5, with a possible D match to TRBD1 (5 bases). This CDR3 is 13 amino acids long. Germline V gene sequence: CDR1 GTSNPN, CDR2 SVGIG (reference sequence). The CDR3 region has the DNA TGTGCCTGGCTACAGGAAACTCAAGGGACCCAGTACTTC. Translated: CAWLQETQGTQYF.

This chain links TRBV19 with TRBJ2-7; 8 positions agree with TRBD2. The length of the CDR3 is 14 residues. V lost 3 bases, J lost 0 bases, and 1 base stayed unmatched. The germline V gene encodes CDR1 LNHDA and CDR2 SQIVND (reference sequence). As DNA, the CDR3 is TGTGCCAGTAGTATCCGGGAGGGCTCCTACGAGCAGTACTTC. This gives the protein CASSIREGSYEQYF.

The chain combines TRBV10-1 with TRBJ2-3; tentative D call: TRBD2 (6 bases). Per germline, CDR1 WNHNN and CDR2 SYGVQD (reference sequence). This CDR3 has 17 amino acids. Trimming stripped 2 bases from V and 0 bases from J, with 15 bases between. For the CDR3, the DNA is TGCGCCAGCAGTGAGAAGGTAGCGGCCCTAAGCACAGATACGCAGTATTTT. Translating it yields CASSEKVAALSTDTQYF.

V usage is TRBV15 and J usage is TRBJ1-1, with unresolved D. The germline gives CDR1 LNHNV, CDR2 YYDKDF (reference sequence). Trimming pared 0 bases from V and 4 bases from J, leaving 12 bases between. This CDR3 spans 15 amino acids. The CDR3 spells CATSRDPQVPTEAFF. Written as DNA, the CDR3 is TGTGCCACCAGCAGAGATCCTCAGGTACCCACTGAAGCTTTCTTT.

The genes are TRBV5-4 and TRBJ1-2, with 7 nucleotides matching TRBD1. This CDR3 has 14 residues. J lost 2 bases, V lost 4 bases, and 5 bases had no gene match. Germline CDR1 and CDR2: SGHNT and YYREEE (reference sequence). The CDR3 DNA is TGTGCCAGCAGCCCGGGGACAGCCAACTATGGCTACACCTTC. Its protein product is CASSPGTANYGYTF.

This clone came up once. J is TRBJ2-7 and V is TRBV6-5, with a weak D call TRBD2 (6 bases). V gave up 0 bases and J gave up 6 bases, with 12 bases separating them. Germline CDR1 reads MNHEY; CDR2 reads SVGAGI. The CDR3 extends over 14 amino acids. The CDR3 sequence: CASSYSEGPREQYF. For the CDR3, the DNA is TGTGCCAGCAGTTACTCGGAGGGGCCGCGCGAGCAGTACTTC.

In this sample, this clone turned up a few times. The genes are TRBV6-1 and TRBJ2-7, with 9 bases identical to TRBD1. The CDR3 is 14 amino acids. Germline-derived CDR1 and CDR2 are MNHNS and SASEGT. Trimming at V came to 8 bases and at J to 2 bases, leaving 7 bases not matched to a gene. The CDR3 DNA reads as TGTGCCAGCGGACGGACAGGGGAGCCCTACGAGCAGTACTTC. As protein: CASGRTGEPYEQYF.

The chain joins TRBV5-1 to TRBJ2-7; maybe TRBD2 (5 bases). Germline assignment: CDR1 SGHRS and CDR2 YFSETQ. V was trimmed by 2 bases and J by 2 bases, leaving 5 bases between them. The CDR3 has 12 residues. CDR3 in DNA: TGCGCCAGCAGCTTCGGGACCTACGAGCAGTACTTC. Residues: CASSFGTYEQYF.

The count of this clone is one. The chain employs TRBV30 and TRBJ1-3, with 7 bases that match TRBD1. The CDR3 runs 15 residues. Germline V CDR1 and CDR2: GTSNPN, SVGIG (reference sequence). V dropped 3 bases and J dropped 0; count of bases not matched to a gene: 5. DNA for the CDR3: TGTGCCTGGAGCGACAGGGTTTTCTCTGGAAACACCATATATTTT. This codes for CAWSDRVFSGNTIYF.

The chain carries TRBV5-1 and TRBJ2-2; 8 positions match TRBD2. This CDR3 comprises 15 residues. Germline CDR1 SGHRS, CDR2 YFSETQ. J was trimmed by 10 bases and V by 4 bases; bases with no gene match: 12. The CDR3 sequence is CASSIGTRGAQELFF. The CDR3 bases are TGCGCCAGCAGCATCGGGACTAGAGGGGCACAGGAGCTGTTTTTT.

The chain uses TRBV21-1 and TRBJ2-7; the D call in the table, TRBD1, was not verified against the DNA. TRBV21-1 is a documented pseudogene. The CDR3 contains 14 residues. The CDR3 here is CASSKVCRPYEQYF. The CDR3 DNA follows: TGTGCCAGCAGCAAAGTTTGCAGGCCATACGAGCAGTACTTC.

This rearrangement joins TRBV25-1 to TRBJ1-5; D gene ambiguous. Germline-derived CDR1 and CDR2 are MGHDK and SYGVNS. The CDR3 is 12 residues long. Trimming cost V 2 bases and J 6 bases, with 5 bases left between them. The CDR3, as DNA: TGTGCCAGCAGTGAAGAGGGTCAGCCCCAGCATTTT. Its translation is CASSEEGQPQHF.

The chain has TRBV10-3 and TRBJ2-7; D may be TRBD2 (6 bases). CDR1 and CDR2 from the germline V gene are ENHRY and SYGVKD. V lost 8 bases and J lost 3, with 17 bases in between. The CDR3 spans 14 residues. The chain's CDR3 is CAIRGKTTRYEQYF. The CDR3 DNA follows: TGTGCCATCCGGGGGAAGACAACCCGCTACGAGCAGTACTTC.

The J gene is TRBJ1-4, the V gene TRBV30, with 11 bases matching TRBD1. The junction had 6 bases not matched to a gene; V was cut back by 0 bases and J by 3 bases. Germline V gene lookup returns CDR1 GTSNPN and CDR2 SVGIG (reference sequence). CDR3 length equals 17 residues. In nucleotides, the CDR3 is TGTGCCTGGAGTGTACGATGGACAGGGGGCTCTAATGAAAAACTGTTTTTT. Encoded protein: CAWSVRWTGGSNEKLFF.

This clone was seen only a few times. The chain combines TRBV19 with TRBJ2-3; D gene uncertain. The CDR3 totals 12 residues. CDR1 is LNHDA and CDR2 is SQIVND in the germline V gene (reference sequence). V was trimmed by 0 bases and J by 5 bases, leaving 3 bases between them. CDR3 protein: CASSIDRDTQYF. DNA for the CDR3: TGTGCCAGTAGTATAGACAGAGATACGCAGTATTTT. The full variable domain, completed using reference TRBV19 and TRBJ2-3, is DGGITQSPKYLFRKEGQNVTLSCEQNLNHDAMYWYRQDPGQGLRLIYYSQIVNDFQKGDIAEGYSVSREKKESFPLTVTSAQKNPTAFYLCASSIDRDTQYFGPGTRLTVL.

This clone has only a few counts. The chain carries TRBV13 and TRBJ2-5; D gene ambiguous. Trimming cost V 1 base and J 5 bases, with 5 bases left between them. Germline V lookup: CDR1 PRHDT, CDR2 FYEKMQ (reference sequence). The CDR3 runs 12 residues. In DNA form, the CDR3 reads TGTGCCAGCAGCTTAGAAGCGGAGACCCAGTACTTC. Translated: CASSLEAETQYF.

In this sample, this clone turned up once. The chain employs TRBV6-6 and TRBJ2-7, with TRBD1 matching 7 bases. Germline V lookup: CDR1 MNHNY, CDR2 SVGAGI (reference sequence). This CDR3 contains 14 residues. The V gene end was trimmed by 3 bases and the J gene end by 4 bases; junction bases not matched to a gene: 6. CDR3 residues: CASSYSAGGYEQYF. The CDR3 DNA follows: TGTGCCAGCAGTTATTCGGCAGGGGGATACGAGCAGTACTTC.

This rearrangement joins TRBV2 to TRBJ2-1, with D hard to call. The CDR3 totals 14 residues. Germline loops: CDR1 SNHLY, CDR2 FYNNEI. Trimming took 1 base from V and 6 from J, leaving 10 bases between them. CDR3 loop: CASSEGLPGNEQFF. The CDR3 coding sequence is TGTGCCAGCAGTGAAGGGCTACCAGGCAATGAGCAGTTCTTC.

Worth noting for this clone: Other DNA sequences in this sample translate to the same CDR3. The chain carries TRBV18 and TRBJ1-2; 7 bases are shared with TRBD1. Germline-derived CDR1 and CDR2 are KGHSH and LQKENI. V was pared by 3 bases and J by 2 bases, with 3 bases of the junction left unmatched. This CDR3 comprises 14 residues. The CDR3 region has the DNA TGTGCCAGCTCACCCAAGGGACAGAACTATGGCTACACCTTC. This translates into CASSPKGQNYGYTF.

The chain uses TRBV2 and TRBJ2-1; TRBD1 matches at 9 bases. V lost 10 bases, J lost 2 bases, and 6 bases stayed unmatched. The CDR3 consists of 14 residues. Germline CDR1 is SNHLY and CDR2 is FYNNEI. CDR3 amino acids: CANLRDRAYNEQFF. In DNA, the CDR3 is TGTGCCAACCTCCGGGACAGGGCCTACAATGAGCAGTTCTTC.

This clone appeared once. The chain recombines TRBV4-1 with TRBJ2-1; maybe TRBD2 (6 bases). The CDR3 runs to 16 residues. The V end was cut by 4 bases, the J end by 6 bases, with 19 bases between. CDR1 and CDR2 (germline): MGHRA, YSYEKL. CDR3 nucleotide sequence: TGCGCCAGCAGCCTTCTCGGGGGAATTACGAGCAATGAGCAGTTCTTC. Its protein product is CASSLLGGITSNEQFF.

The chain uses TRBV5-4 and TRBJ1-1; TRBD1 might be the D (6 bases). CDR3 length: 15 residues. V was pared by 5 bases and J by 5 bases, with 19 bases between. Germline CDR1 reads SGHNT; CDR2 reads YYREEE (reference sequence). CDR3 DNA: TGTGCCAGCAGACCGGGTGGGGGCAGGGATACTGAAGCTTTCTTT. Protein product: CASRPGGGRDTEAFF.

This clone was counted once. The J gene is TRBJ1-2, the V gene TRBV14, with 7 positions matching TRBD1. Germline V CDR1 and CDR2: SGHDN, FVKESK. With V trimmed by 0 bases and J by 5 bases, 6 bases remained unmatched. CDR3 size: 15 residues. This chain's CDR3 is CASSQERGGGYGYTF. Here the CDR3 DNA reads TGTGCCAGCAGCCAAGAGAGAGGGGGCGGATATGGCTACACCTTC.

This clone was seen once. The rearrangement joins TRBV4-2 to TRBJ2-1, with 10 nucleotides matching TRBD1. Germline assignment: CDR1 LGHNA and CDR2 YNFKEQ. V shed 4 bases and J 8 bases; nucleotides not matched to a gene: 11. CDR3 size: 16 residues. Here the CDR3 reads CASSRAGTGDRDEQFF. The CDR3 nucleotides are TGTGCCAGCAGCCGAGCCGGGACAGGGGATAGGGATGAGCAGTTCTTC.

This clone has a handful of counts. This sample also contains other DNA sequences that code for the same CDR3. V is TRBV7-8 and J is TRBJ2-7, with 8 positions matching TRBD1. The CDR3 has 13 residues. V lost 1 base and J lost 6; bases outside the gene matches: 2. The germline CDR1 and CDR2 sequences are SGHVS and FQNEAQ. The CDR3 DNA sequence: TGTGCCAGCAGCTTAGTCGGACAGGGCGAGCAGTACTTC. It is translated as CASSLVGQGEQYF.

The chain is built from TRBV5-1 and TRBJ1-5; D is unclear. CDR1 and CDR2 from the germline V gene are SGHRS and YFSETQ. This CDR3 region has 17 residues. The V end was cut by 0 bases, the J end by 4 bases, with 17 bases between. CDR3 protein: CASSLGYPAGQNQPQHF. Here the CDR3 DNA reads TGCGCCAGCAGCTTGGGCTACCCGGCGGGCCAAAATCAGCCCCAGCATTTT.

The CDR3 DNA reads as TGTGCCAGCATTTGGGGTAGCGGGAGTCCTTACTACAATGAGCAGTTCTTC. It encodes CASIWGSGSPYYNEQFF. The V gene is TRBV7-9, the J gene TRBJ2-1; TRBD2 aligns across 9 bases. The length of the CDR3 is 17 residues. Germline CDR1 and CDR2: SEHNR and FQNEAQ (reference sequence). V lost 7 bases and J lost 3; bases outside the gene matches: 13.